This T cell receptor beta chain was identified during a study of T cells in Graves' hyperthyroidism and ophthalmopathy. Points on this clonotype: One end of the junction does not line up with germline, which may come from a read error.

Inclusion characteristics of ophthalmopathy patients comprised a Clinical Activity Score of at least 3, a NOSPECS grade of at least 4, and duration under 3 months. The CDR3 loop spans 13 amino acids. Researchers amplified the TCR beta CDR3 regions from RNA transcripts. First-round RT-PCR with HTBI primers amplified the TCR CDR3 region. TCRdb fed the multiplex PCR reads into MiXCR, producing one record per CDR3 protein. In the table there are about 600,000 distinct CDR3 sequences, 13% to 15% of which are singletons. Sequencing input: blood. The chain joins TRBV12-3 or TRBV12-4 to TRBJ2-1, with no clear D. This receptor was identified in a woman under 30 with Graves' ophthalmopathy. Written as DNA, the CDR3 is TGTGCCAGCAGTTTGCAGCCATACAATGAGCAGCTCTTC. As protein: CASSLQPYNEQLF.